This T cell receptor (beta chain) originates from a study of T cells in women clearing cervical HPV infection. Germline V gives CDR1 SGHVS, CDR2 FNYEAQ. This CDR3 contains 15 residues. Comments on this clone: Coverage ceases 3 residues before the CDR3 finishes, and the germline J gene fills in the end.

TCRdb keeps only in-frame clones here, not all; method: immunoSEQ multiplex PCR. Its table records around 37,000 clones. The rearrangement links TRBV7-6 to TRBJ2-2; 7 bases are shared with TRBD1. This TCR was sampled from a woman aged 18 to 69 with a cervical HPV16 infection that either progressed to CIN3+ or cleared (not recorded which). Sequences were obtained from blood buffy coat. The chain's CDR3 is CASSLWGRGNSPLFF. The part of the CDR3 DNA that was read is TGTGCCAGCAGCTTATGGGGCAGGGGGAATTCACCG.